These 14 T cell receptor beta chains originate from one sample sequenced in a study of metastatic and nonmetastatic thyroid tumors. All patients were treatment-naive before thyroid surgery. TCRdb re-clonotyped the PCR reads through MiXCR. The data contain roughly 32,000 clones, over 15% of them seen just once; the ten biggest clones take up about 11%. The specimen sequenced was blood. These receptors originate from a female donor with papillary thyroid cancer or a benign thyroid nodule (not recorded which). Some clones in this sample may be carry-over from other donors' samples.

This clone was observed a few times. Other DNA sequences in the sample encode the same CDR3. The chain uses TRBV25-1 and TRBJ1-1; D call uncertain. V lost 2 bases, J lost 7 bases, and 17 bases lay in between. The germline V gene encodes CDR1 MGHDK and CDR2 SYGVNS. CDR3 length equals 15 residues. CDR3 coding DNA: TGTGCCAGCAGTGAAGGTTGGGGTCCAAAATTTGAAGCTTTCTTT. Translating gives CASSEGWGPKFEAFF.

The chain has TRBV9 and TRBJ2-7; D possibly corresponds to TRBD2 (5 bases). Trimming pared 1 base from V and 1 base from J, leaving 12 bases between. CDR3 length equals 15 residues. The germline V gene encodes CDR1 SGDLS and CDR2 YYNGEE. The CDR3 reads CASSVLDRTSYEQYF. CDR3 nucleotides: TGTGCCAGCAGCGTATTGGATCGGACTTCCTACGAGCAGTACTTC.

Many counts were recorded for this clone. This chain connects TRBV6-6 to TRBJ2-2, with a possible D match to TRBD1 (5 bases). The CDR3 loop spans 16 amino acids. CDR1 and CDR2 (germline): MNHNY, SVGAGI (reference sequence). Trimming pared 0 bases from V and 3 bases from J, leaving 11 bases between. CDR3 region: CASSYSRVRDTGELFF. The CDR3 bases are TGTGCCAGCAGTTACTCCAGGGTACGGGACACCGGGGAGCTGTTTTTT.

The chain's CDR3 is CAAIEGGYEQYF. In DNA, the CDR3 is TGTGCAGCTATTGAGGGAGGTTACGAGCAGTACTTC. V usage is TRBV6-1 and J usage is TRBJ2-7, with D possibly being TRBD2 (6 bases). The CDR3 loop spans 12 amino acids. Germline CDR1 MNHNS, CDR2 SASEGT.

This clone was found many times. This is likely a read error, given that the CDR3 carries no conserved phenylalanine or tryptophan at its end. The chain employs TRBV28 and TRBJ1-2; no definite D call. The V end was cut by 8 bases, the J end by 4 bases, with 17 bases between. This CDR3 region has 14 residues. Germline loops: CDR1 MDHEN, CDR2 SYDVKM. The chain's CDR3 is CASLTKIPSYGYTS. The CDR3 DNA reads TGTGCCAGCCTAACGAAAATACCGAGCTATGGCTACACCTCC.

This clone was counted ten times or more. This chain uses TRBV7-3 with TRBJ2-6; D gene unclear. V lost 6 bases to trimming and J lost 0 bases, with 12 bases between them. CDR3 length: 16 amino acids. Germline V gene lookup returns CDR1 SGHTA and CDR2 FQGTGA. The CDR3 DNA reads TGTGCCAGCAGTCCGTTGATTGCCTCTGGGGCCAACGTCCTGACTTTC. It translates to CASSPLIASGANVLTF.

In its sample, this clone was seen many times. V and J are TRBV7-4 and TRBJ1-5; D not resolved. The CDR3 is 14 residues long. V gave up 5 bases and J gave up 0 bases, with 8 bases separating them. Germline V gives CDR1 SGHVT, CDR2 SQSDAQ. The CDR3 spells CASSPFTSNQPQHF. The CDR3 coding sequence is TGTGCCAGCAGCCCTTTCACTAGCAATCAGCCCCAGCATTTT.

Concerning this clone itself: A much larger clone lies a single base off, so this may be a read error. The chain is built from TRBV20-1 and TRBJ2-5, with 7 bases lining up with TRBD2. The CDR3 covers 14 residues. Per the germline V gene, CDR1 is DFQATT and CDR2 is SNEGSKA (reference sequence). The DNA for the CDR3 is TGCAGTGCTCCCGACTGGGACTACCAAGATACCCAGTACTTC. This translates into CSAPDWDYQDTQYF.

This clone was seen ten or more times. This sequence joins TRBV28 and TRBJ2-3, with 7 positions matching TRBD2. Germline CDR1 is MDHEN and CDR2 is SYDVKM. The J segment lost 3 bases and the V segment lost 3 bases, leaving 6 bases of the junction unmatched. This CDR3 has 15 amino acids. In nucleotides, the CDR3 is TGTGCCAGCAGTTTGGGGGGGGGGAGAACAGATACGCAGTATTTT. Its translation: CASSLGGGRTDTQYF.

This clone was detected many times. CDR3 in DNA: TGTGCCAGCAGCTTAGATTTCGGGGGGGCGGCAGAGACCCAGTACTTC. Protein sequence: CASSLDFGGAAETQYF. The chain links TRBV7-8 to TRBJ2-5; 8 nucleotides line up with TRBD2. Trimming removed 1 base from V and 4 bases from J; junction bases left unmatched: 8. The CDR3 contains 16 residues. Germline V gene lookup returns CDR1 SGHVS and CDR2 FQNEAQ.

This clone was observed many times. The chain has TRBV20-1 and TRBJ2-1, with TRBD1 matching 7 bases. The junction had 8 bases not matched to a gene; V was cut back by 5 bases and J by 4 bases. The CDR3 has 14 residues. Germline CDR1 DFQATT, CDR2 SNEGSKA (reference sequence). CDR3 region: CSADLGTVYNEQFF. CDR3 nucleotide sequence: TGCAGTGCTGACCTCGGGACAGTTTACAATGAGCAGTTCTTC.

This clone was observed many times. Here the CDR3 reads CASGTSSYNEQFF. The CDR3 nucleotides are TGTGCCTCGGGGACTAGTTCCTACAATGAGCAGTTCTTC. The chain combines TRBV10-3 with TRBJ2-1, with 8 bases lining up with TRBD2. The CDR3 has 13 residues. With 11 bases clipped from V and 1 base from J, the junction kept 4 bases outside the gene matches. The germline V gene encodes CDR1 ENHRY and CDR2 SYGVKD.

The table lists this clone with a few counts. In the same sample, other DNA sequences code for this CDR3. The rearrangement links TRBV6-1 to TRBJ1-1; maybe TRBD1 (5 bases). Trimming stripped 5 bases from V and 2 bases from J, with 12 bases between. Germline CDR1 MNHNS, CDR2 SASEGT. The CDR3 is 14 residues long. The chain's CDR3 is CASSPGAGNTEAFF. The CDR3 DNA follows: TGTGCCAGCAGTCCTGGGGCAGGTAACACTGAAGCTTTCTTT.

This clone was observed a few times. The chain couples TRBV19 to TRBJ1-6; 7 nucleotides align to TRBD1. This CDR3 region has 14 residues. Trimming took 10 bases from V and 9 from J; bases not matched to a gene: 12. Germline CDR1 reads LNHDA; CDR2 reads SQIVND (reference sequence). The CDR3 DNA sequence: TGTGCCACGCAAAACCGACAGGGAGCTTCACCCCTCCACTTT. Translating it yields CATQNRQGASPLHF.